Sequencing of this T cell receptor (beta chain) was carried out in a study of blood T cell repertoires in COVID-19. Produced via immunoSEQ multiplex PCR; TCRdb's table is partial and in-frame only. In the table there are hundreds of thousands of clones, over 70% of which are singletons. Trimming stripped 1 base from V and 0 bases from J, with 10 bases between. CDR1 and CDR2 (germline): SGHTS, YDEGEE. The CDR3 runs 15 residues. During active infection, Seattle patients enrolled and were then monitored through disease. The sequence was obtained from a woman between 50 and 59 years old with COVID-19, enrolled during active disease. The chain combines TRBV5-8 with TRBJ1-1; D remains ambiguous. Sequenced sample: peripheral blood. CDR3 region: CASSLSRWMNTEAFF. The CDR3 DNA reads TGTGCCAGCAGCTTGTCGAGGTGGATGAACACTGAAGCTTTCTTT.